This TCR beta chain was found in a study of early T cells in non-severe SARS-CoV-2 infection. TCRdb re-analysed the 5' RACE reads in MiXCR, keeping a single row per CDR3 protein. Counted here are fewer than 60,000 distinct CDR3 sequences, 12% occurring once; the ten biggest clones make up roughly a tenth. This CDR3 is built from 15 residues. V gave up 3 bases and J gave up 3 bases; unmatched junction bases: 4. Germline V gives CDR1 SGHRS, CDR2 YFSETQ. J is TRBJ2-1 and V is TRBV5-1; 9 bases line up with TRBD1. Sequencing was done on a sample of whole blood. The TCR was taken from an adult who was a healthcare worker with PCR-confirmed SARS-CoV-2 infection or an uninfected control (not recorded which). The CDR3 sequence: CASSSPDRGYNEQFF. DNA for the CDR3: TGCGCCAGCAGCTCCCCGGACAGGGGCTACAATGAGCAGTTCTTC.